This T cell receptor beta chain was sequenced in a study of T-cell memory formation after mild COVID-19. A single record per CDR3 protein comes from TCRdb applying MiXCR to the 5' RACE reads. The table shows 350,000 or so distinct CDR3 sequences, with around a fifth occurring only once. Study findings and constraints: Mainly CM and EM harbored the contracting CD4+ clones; mainly EMRA harbored the CD8+ ones. Contracting clones, day 15 to 85, had balanced CD4/CD8, and later expanders favored CD4+.

A few counts support this clonotype. Its antigen remains unknown. The sequence was collected from a man between 18 and 29 years old who had mild COVID-19 (a few samples of this study predate the infection). Cell type and time point are not known. Sequences were obtained from PBMCs or a T cell subset sorted from them (not recorded which).

In nucleotides, the CDR3 is TGCGCCAGCAGCCAGGCCTTGGGGGCCGGGGAGCTGTTTTTT. This gives the protein CASSQALGAGELFF. The rearrangement uses TRBV4-3 and TRBJ2-2; tentatively, D is TRBD1 or TRBD2 (5 bases each). CDR3 length equals 14 residues. V shed 3 bases and J shed 6 bases, with 11 bases lying between them. In germline, CDR1 is LGHNA, CDR2 YSLEER.